A selection of T cell receptor beta chains follows, all from one sample in a study of cytomegalovirus exposure and HLA in healthy donors. Sequencing was performed with immunoSEQ multiplex PCR; in TCRdb, only in-frame clones are kept and a portion is missing. The sample contains 95,000 to 150,000 clones, over 9.5% of which appear only once. Sequencing was performed on PBMCs. These receptors came from a woman aged 18-29 years in good health and CMV-seropositive. Both conserved end residues are part of each CDR3. The D gene is left open where the match is weak. Size is stated for part of the rows, as once, few or many counts, or as a class when the clone is expanded.

v_gene,len,abundance,j_gene,d_gene,CDR3aa,CDR3nt
TRBV2,15,.,TRBJ2-1,.,CASSEEVASYNEQFF,TGTGCCAGCAGTGAAGAAGTAGCTTCCTACAATGAGCAGTTCTTC
TRBV9,18,few,TRBJ2-3,TRBD2,CASSVVASGGWVTDTQYF,TGTGCCAGCAGCGTAGTGGCTAGCGGGGGGTGGGTGACAGATACGCAGTATTTT
TRBV28,13,.,TRBJ1-1,.,CASRVTGGTEAFF,TGTGCCAGCAGGGTGACCGGGGGCACTGAAGCTTTCTTT
TRBV28,15,.,TRBJ2-1,.,CASSLEGGSYNEQFF,TGTGCCAGCAGTTTAGAGGGCGGCTCCTACAATGAGCAGTTCTTC
TRBV30,13,.,TRBJ2-7,TRBD2,CAWSRGRAGEQYF,TGTGCCTGGAGTAGAGGGAGGGCCGGGGAGCAGTACTTC
TRBV28,12,.,TRBJ2-7,.,CASSPTVDEQYF,TGTGCCAGCAGTCCGACAGTTGACGAGCAGTACTTC
TRBV27,13,few,TRBJ1-1,.,CATGGGMNTEAFF,TGTGCCACCGGGGGGGGGATGAACACTGAAGCTTTCTTT
TRBV6-5,14,.,TRBJ2-5,.,CASSYGGSRETQYF,TGTGCCAGCAGTTATGGCGGTAGCAGAGAGACCCAGTACTTC
TRBV25-1,15,few,TRBJ2-2,TRBD1,CASSEPGGRGMELFF,TGTGCCAGCAGTGAACCAGGGGGCCGGGGGATGGAGCTGTTTTTT
TRBV5-4,17,few,TRBJ2-3,TRBD2,CASSLKGLAGTTDTQYF,TGTGCCAGCAGCCTGAAGGGACTAGCGGGAACCACAGATACGCAGTATTTT
TRBV30,13,few,TRBJ1-3,TRBD1,CAWDREPGNTIYF,TGTGCCTGGGACAGGGAACCTGGAAACACCATATATTTT
TRBV29-1,14,.,TRBJ1-2,TRBD1,CSVDGTGLNYGYTF,TGCAGCGTTGACGGGACAGGCCTAAACTATGGCTACACCTTC
TRBV2,15,.,TRBJ2-1,.,CAGQEGAGGYNEQFF,TGTGCCGGCCAGGAGGGGGCGGGGGGTTACAATGAGCAGTTCTTC
TRBV2,15,few,TRBJ2-1,TRBD2,CASSGSGRGLDEQFF,TGTGCCAGCAGTGGCAGCGGGAGGGGTTTGGATGAGCAGTTCTTC
TRBV28,11,.,TRBJ1-2,.,CASSTNYGYTF,TGTGCCAGCAGCACTAACTATGGCTACACCTTC
TRBV5-5,16,few,TRBJ2-5,TRBD1,CASSQGTTGFIETQYF,TGTGCCAGCAGCCAGGGGACGACAGGGTTCATCGAGACCCAGTACTTC
TRBV27,15,few,TRBJ2-7,TRBD2,CASSLGASGIYEQYF,TGTGCCAGCAGTTTAGGGGCTAGCGGGATTTACGAGCAGTACTTC
TRBV5-1,15,few,TRBJ2-1,TRBD2,CASSLGTSGYNEQFF,TGCGCCAGCAGCTTAGGGACTAGCGGGTACAATGAGCAGTTCTTC
TRBV7-9,15,few,TRBJ1-2,TRBD1,CASSLTGTGDYGYTF,TGTGCCAGCAGCTTGACCGGGACAGGTGACTATGGCTACACCTTC
TRBV5-1,17,few,TRBJ2-3,.,CASSLIGADPSTDTQYF,TGCGCCAGCAGCCTGATTGGAGCTGATCCTAGCACAGATACGCAGTATTTT
TRBV20-1,10,.,TRBJ2-7,.,CSAGDWAEYF,TGCAGTGCCGGGGACTGGGCGGAGTACTTC
TRBV6-1,15,few,TRBJ1-2,.,CASRDGLDKNYGYTF,TGTGCCAGCAGGGATGGTCTGGACAAAAACTATGGCTACACCTTC
TRBV18,16,once,TRBJ1-1,.,CASSPLPFSGFTEAFF,TGTGCCAGCTCACCACTACCGTTTTCGGGGTTCACTGAAGCTTTCTTT
TRBV4-1,15,.,TRBJ2-7,.,CASSQEYSAGAITHF,TGCGCCAGCAGCCAAGAATACTCGGCGGGGGCCATCACCCACTTC
TRBV18,14,.,TRBJ2-3,TRBD1,CASSATGATDTQYF,TGTGCCAGCTCAGCGACAGGGGCAACAGATACGCAGTATTTT
TRBV10-2,11,.,TRBJ2-7,.,CASTLNDEQYF,TGCGCCAGCACCTTAAATGACGAGCAGTACTTC
TRBV5-1,16,.,TRBJ1-1,TRBD1,CASSFGQGAGNTEAFF,TGCGCCAGCAGCTTTGGACAGGGGGCAGGGAACACTGAAGCTTTCTTT
TRBV13,15,.,TRBJ2-3,TRBD2,CASSSGLALENTQYF,TGTGCCAGCAGCTCGGGACTAGCGCTGGAAAATACGCAGTATTTT
TRBV14,17,few,TRBJ2-5,TRBD1,CASSLRPGQGYRETQYF,TGTGCCAGCAGCCTACGCCCGGGACAGGGGTATCGGGAGACCCAGTACTTC
TRBV5-4,15,.,TRBJ1-5,.,CASTIGGGFNQPQHF,TGTGCCAGCACCATTGGGGGGGGATTCAATCAGCCCCAGCATTTT
TRBV9,15,.,TRBJ2-7,TRBD2,CASSVEGGRADEQYF,TGTGCCAGCAGCGTAGAAGGCGGGAGGGCCGACGAGCAGTACTTC
TRBV7-3,16,few,TRBJ2-1,TRBD2,CASSHGSAGASYEQFF,TGTGCCAGCAGTCATGGATCAGCGGGAGCCTCCTATGAGCAGTTCTTC
TRBV7-6,13,.,TRBJ1-3,.,CASSSGLLDTIYF,TGTGCCAGCAGCTCAGGACTGCTGGACACCATATATTTT
TRBV27,12,few,TRBJ2-1,.,CASSSASAEQFF,TGTGCCAGCAGTTCTGCGTCCGCTGAGCAGTTCTTC
TRBV5-4,14,few,TRBJ2-7,.,CASSSQGAYYEQYF,TGTGCCAGCAGCTCACAAGGGGCGTACTACGAGCAGTACTTC
TRBV6-1,13,few,TRBJ2-7,.,CATLGSVSYEQYF,TGTGCCACCCTTGGGAGCGTCTCCTACGAGCAGTACTTC
TRBV10-3,13,.,TRBJ2-5,.,CAISGRDRETQYF,TGTGCCATCAGTGGCAGGGATCGGGAGACCCAGTACTTC
TRBV6-1,15,.,TRBJ2-5,.,CASSEGGAIQETQYF,TGTGCCAGCAGTGAAGGCGGGGCGATCCAAGAGACCCAGTACTTC
TRBV6-6,14,.,TRBJ1-1,.,CASSRGGANTEAFF,TGTGCCAGCAGTAGGGGAGGGGCTAACACTGAAGCTTTCTTT
TRBV29-1,13,few,TRBJ1-4,TRBD1,CSVCRQGGEKLFF,TGCAGCGTTTGTCGGCAGGGGGGTGAAAAACTGTTTTTT
TRBV6-1,12,.,TRBJ2-7,.,CASSLYSYEQYF,TGTGCCAGCTCCCTTTACTCCTACGAGCAGTACTTC
TRBV27,14,few,TRBJ1-1,TRBD1,CASSFGGQATEAFF,TGTGCCAGCAGTTTTGGGGGACAGGCGACTGAAGCTTTCTTT
TRBV19,13,few,TRBJ1-2,.,CASRNQGTNAYTF,TGTGCCAGCCGCAACCAGGGCACGAATGCCTACACCTTC
TRBV2,15,.,TRBJ2-1,TRBD1,CASSPDRGPYNEQFF,TGTGCCAGCAGCCCCGACAGGGGGCCCTACAATGAGCAGTTCTTC
TRBV19,14,few,TRBJ1-5,TRBD1,CASSLQGVGQPQHF,TGTGCCAGTAGTTTACAGGGGGTCGGGCAGCCCCAGCATTTT
TRBV2,14,few,TRBJ1-5,TRBD1,CASSPGQGSQPQHF,TGTGCCAGCAGTCCTGGACAGGGCAGTCAGCCCCAGCATTTT
TRBV5-4,13,.,TRBJ2-3,.,CASSSYSTDTQYF,TGTGCCAGCAGCTCGTATAGCACAGATACGCAGTATTTT
TRBV5-6,12,few,TRBJ2-1,TRBD2,CASSLEAGWQFF,TGTGCCAGCAGCTTGGAAGCGGGATGGCAGTTCTTC
TRBV5-5,18,few,TRBJ2-2,TRBD2,CASSPGLAGHMNTGELFF,TGTGCCAGCAGCCCAGGACTAGCGGGCCACATGAACACCGGGGAGCTGTTTTTT
TRBV7-6,14,.,TRBJ2-7,.,CASSLVAGLYEQYF,TGTGCCAGCAGCTTAGTGGCGGGGTTATACGAGCAGTACTTC
TRBV2,14,few,TRBJ2-5,.,CASTQLEAPRTQYF,TGTGCCAGCACCCAGTTAGAGGCCCCCCGGACCCAGTACTTC
TRBV25-1,17,few,TRBJ1-5,TRBD1,CASSDSGTVYSNQPQHF,TGTGCCAGCAGTGATTCCGGGACAGTCTATAGCAATCAGCCCCAGCATTTT
TRBV5-1,16,few,TRBJ2-1,TRBD2,CASSLGIAGSLGEQFF,TGCGCCAGCAGCTTGGGTATAGCGGGATCGCTCGGTGAGCAGTTCTTC
TRBV19,15,few,TRBJ2-1,.,CASSILGPPYNEQFF,TGTGCCAGTAGTATACTCGGTCCTCCTTACAATGAGCAGTTCTTC